A selection of T cell receptor beta chains follows, all from one sample in a study of cytomegalovirus exposure and HLA in healthy donors. Libraries were prepared by immunoSEQ multiplex PCR; TCRdb keeps only in-frame clonotypes and omits some of them. The sample includes over 80,000 clones, around four fifths of them seen just once. Sequenced input: PBMCs. The receptors shown here come from a man aged 30 to 45 in good health and CMV-seropositive. CDR3s include the opening cysteine and the closing phenylalanine or tryptophan. Each record gives: D gene, clone size, J gene, V gene, CDR3 DNA, CDR3 protein. The D gene is left open where the match is weak. The size entry is marked missing in some rows and otherwise reads once, few, many or a size class.

TRBD1,-,TRBJ1-2,TRBV7-9,TGTGCCAGCAGCAGCCCAACAGGGGGAGGCTACACCTTC,CASSSPTGGGYTF
-,-,TRBJ1-3,TRBV5-5,TGTGCCAGCAGCTTAAGGACAGTTAGCTCTGGAAACACCATATATTTT,CASSLRTVSSGNTIYF
-,once,TRBJ1-1,TRBV7-2,TGTGCCAGCAGCTTAGCGGACACCATTACGAGGACTGAAGCTTTCTTT,CASSLADTITRTEAFF
TRBD1,-,TRBJ1-1,TRBV5-1,TGCGCCAGCAGCCCCGGACAGGGACCCATGAACACTGAAGCTTTCTTT,CASSPGQGPMNTEAFF
-,-,TRBJ1-4,TRBV28,TGTGCCAGCAGCTCTCCGGGGGGTAGCGGAAAACTGTTTTTT,CASSSPGGSGKLFF
-,-,TRBJ1-1,TRBV6-6,TGTGCCAGCAGTCCCCGGGGTGAGATGGGGACTGAAGCTTTCTTT,CASSPRGEMGTEAFF
TRBD2,-,TRBJ2-7,TRBV5-1,TGCGCCAGCAGCCCTGGACTAGCGGGTCCCGAGCAGTACTTC,CASSPGLAGPEQYF
TRBD1,-,TRBJ2-1,TRBV6-1,TGTGCCAGCAGTGAAAACAGGGGGCTATCCTACAATGAGCAGTTCTTC,CASSENRGLSYNEQFF
-,few,TRBJ2-7,TRBV4-3,TGCGCCAGCAGCCAAGAGACCCAACCGGGACTCCCCTACGAGCAGTACTTC,CASSQETQPGLPYEQYF
TRBD1,-,TRBJ1-6,TRBV6-5,TGTGCCAGCAGTTACTCTAGGGACAGACAAAATTCACCCCTCCACTTT,CASSYSRDRQNSPLHF
TRBD2,-,TRBJ2-1,TRBV2,TGTGCCAGCAGGGCGGGGGGGAGCTCCTACAATGAGCAGTTCTTC,CASRAGGSSYNEQFF
-,-,TRBJ2-5,TRBV14,TGTGCCAGCAGCCAAGAACGAGGTCCAGAGACCCAGTACTTC,CASSQERGPETQYF
-,-,TRBJ2-5,TRBV15,TGTGCCACCAGCAGAGGCCGGGTCCCCCAAGAGACCCAGTACTTC,CATSRGRVPQETQYF
-,-,TRBJ2-3,TRBV7-9,TGTGCCAGCAGCCCCAGTATTAGGCGCCAGGCGGATACGCAGTATTTT,CASSPSIRRQADTQYF
-,-,TRBJ2-1,TRBV5-1,TGCGCCAGCGCCACGACCTCACAGACATCCTACAATGAGCAGTTCTTC,CASATTSQTSYNEQFF
-,-,TRBJ2-4,TRBV27,TGTGCCAGCACGTCGGGTGCCAAAAACATTCAGTACTTC,CASTSGAKNIQYF
-,few,TRBJ2-5,TRBV11-2,TGTGCCAGCAGATTAGCGGAAGAGACCCAGTACTTC,CASRLAEETQYF
-,-,TRBJ1-1,TRBV21-1,TGTGCCAGCAGCAAATATTCGAACACTGAAGCTTTCTTT,CASSKYSNTEAFF
TRBD1,-,TRBJ2-7,TRBV9,TGTGCCAGCAGCGCGACAGGGATGTCCTACGAGCAGTACTTC,CASSATGMSYEQYF
TRBD1,-,TRBJ1-5,TRBV5-5,TGTGCCAGCAGCTGGACAGGGGACAAGCCCCAGCATTTT,CASSWTGDKPQHF
TRBD1,-,TRBJ2-7,TRBV11-3,TGTGCCAGCAGCTCCGCGGGACAGGGCAACGAGCAGTACTTC,CASSSAGQGNEQYF
TRBD1,-,TRBJ1-3,TRBV2,TGTGCCAGCAGTGGGGCCTGGGACAGTGGAAACACCATATATTTT,CASSGAWDSGNTIYF
-,-,TRBJ1-5,TRBV28,TGTGCCAGCGCCATCGCGCAGGGGAAGGATCAGCCCCAGCATTTT,CASAIAQGKDQPQHF
TRBD1,-,TRBJ1-2,TRBV27,TGTGCCAGCAGTTCCGGGACAGGGAGCTTCTATGGCTACACCTTC,CASSSGTGSFYGYTF
-,-,TRBJ2-3,TRBV5-1,TGCGCCAGCAGCTTGGTGACGGGAAGACCCACAGATACGCAGTATTTT,CASSLVTGRPTDTQYF
-,-,TRBJ1-1,TRBV5-8,TGTGCCAGCAGCTTGAACAGGAACACTGAAGCTTTCTTT,CASSLNRNTEAFF
TRBD2,-,TRBJ2-1,TRBV28,TGTGCCACCCTCCAGACTAGCGGGAGTTTTACTGGGAGTGAGCAGTTCTTC,CATLQTSGSFTGSEQFF
TRBD1,once,TRBJ2-3,TRBV9,TGTGCCAGCAGCCCGGGACAGACCATCACAGATACGCAGTATTTT,CASSPGQTITDTQYF
TRBD2,-,TRBJ2-3,TRBV10-1,TGCGCCAGCAGTGAAACTAGCGGGAGCGGTACGCAGTATTTT,CASSETSGSGTQYF
TRBD1,-,TRBJ2-7,TRBV7-8,TGTGCCAGCAGCTTAGCGGGACAGTCCTACGAGCAGTACTTC,CASSLAGQSYEQYF
TRBD2,-,TRBJ2-7,TRBV18,TGTGCCAGCTCACCATTGGCGGGAGCCCGTCGGGAAGAGCAGTACTTC,CASSPLAGARREEQYF
-,-,TRBJ2-3,TRBV19,TGTGCCAGTAGTATGGGGCTGGAGAGGACAGATACGCAGTATTTT,CASSMGLERTDTQYF
-,-,TRBJ2-1,TRBV5-1,TGCGCCAGCAGCTTGGGGCCGGAGAGCTACAATGAGCAGTTCTTC,CASSLGPESYNEQFF
-,-,TRBJ2-3,TRBV20-1,TGCAGTGTAGCCCCAGATACGCAGTATTTT,CSVAPDTQYF
-,-,TRBJ1-1,TRBV14,TGTGCCAGCAGCCAAGATAGGCAGGGAGGGTTGTGGAACACTGAAGCTTTCTTT,CASSQDRQGGLWNTEAFF
-,-,TRBJ2-3,TRBV29-1,TGCAGCGTTGAATCGACGGGATTCACAGATACGCAGTATTTT,CSVESTGFTDTQYF
TRBD2,-,TRBJ2-7,TRBV5-4,TGTGCCAGCAGCGCCGCGGGCGGGAGCTCCTACGAGCAGTACTTC,CASSAAGGSSYEQYF
-,-,TRBJ2-7,TRBV28,TGTGCCAGCAGTACCCCCCGGGGACAAATCGACGAGCAGTACTTC,CASSTPRGQIDEQYF
TRBD1,-,TRBJ2-7,TRBV28,TGTGCCAGCAGTTTCGGGGACAGGGGCGGGTACGAGCAGTACTTC,CASSFGDRGGYEQYF
-,few,TRBJ1-1,TRBV29-1,TGCAGCGCGGGACTTGGATTGAACACTGAAGCTTTCTTT,CSAGLGLNTEAFF
TRBD1,-,TRBJ2-7,TRBV6-6,TGTGCCAGCAGTTGGTCGGGACAGCTGTCCTACGAGCAGTACTTC,CASSWSGQLSYEQYF
-,-,TRBJ2-2,TRBV19,TGTGCCAGTAGTATGGGGGCCGACACCGGGGAGCTGTTTTTT,CASSMGADTGELFF
TRBD1,-,TRBJ1-5,TRBV10-2,TGCGCCAGCAGTGAGTCAGGGACAGGGGGAAATCAGCCCCAGCATTTT,CASSESGTGGNQPQHF
TRBD1,-,TRBJ2-7,TRBV19,TGTGCCAGTAGTACCTCCGGGACAGGGGGCTACGAGCAGTACTTC,CASSTSGTGGYEQYF
TRBD2,-,TRBJ2-7,TRBV7-8,TGTGCCAGCAGCTTAGAAGGACTAGCGGCGTCCTACGAGCAGTACTTC,CASSLEGLAASYEQYF
TRBD2,-,TRBJ2-1,TRBV11-3,TGTGCCAGCAGCGGCCTAGCGGGAGGTCTCAATGAGCAGTTCTTC,CASSGLAGGLNEQFF
-,-,TRBJ1-5,TRBV7-2,TGTGCCAGCAGCTTACAAGTTGGGGGCGCAAGCAATCAGCCCCAGCATTTT,CASSLQVGGASNQPQHF
-,few,TRBJ1-1,TRBV5-6,TGTGCCAGCAGCGGTACACGGGGGATCACTGAAGCTTTCTTT,CASSGTRGITEAFF
-,-,TRBJ1-3,TRBV9,TGTGCCAGCAGCGCTCAGGGGTCTGGAAACACCATATATTTT,CASSAQGSGNTIYF
-,-,TRBJ2-7,TRBV18,TGTGCCAGCTCCCTTGACAGAGTGCACCTCTACGAGCAGTACTTC,CASSLDRVHLYEQYF
-,-,TRBJ1-1,TRBV20-1,TGCAGTGTCGGCGGGAACACTGAAGCTTTCTTT,CSVGGNTEAFF
-,-,TRBJ2-4,TRBV28,TGTGCCAGCAGTGGCCCAGTTCTGAACATTCAGTACTTC,CASSGPVLNIQYF